This TCR beta chain was recovered during a study of human versus mouse CDR3 diversity and MHC coevolution. Method: immunoSEQ multiplex PCR; TCRdb's copy keeps in-frame clones and lacks some. The sample comprises 75,000 to 90,000 clones, 85% to 95% of which are singletons, and 1.1% to 1.5% rests with the top ten. Germline values: CDR1 KGHSH, CDR2 LQKENI. V was cut by 6 bases and J by 4 bases, with 12 bases left in between. The CDR3 length is 13 residues. The TCR was taken from a person aged 30 to 70 in good health. The sequencing sample was made of naive CD4+ T cells from blood. Sample subset: CD45RO-negative CD62L-positive naive CD4 T cells. The chain joins TRBV18 to TRBJ1-1; D may be TRBD1 (5 bases). The CDR3 is CASSQGVTTEAFF. The CDR3 bases are TGTGCCAGCTCGCAAGGGGTGACCACTGAAGCTTTCTTT.